The present entry profiles one TCR beta chain with its context. Its antigen is as yet unknown. This entry belongs to a study of vaccination and CD4 T cells after COVID-19. General observations from the study: In convalescent patients, 304 of 307 vaccine-specific clones were mono-reactive for SARS-CoV-2 spike.

This CDR3 has 13 amino acids. Trimming removed 5 bases at V and 6 bases at J, with 13 bases between. CDR1 is SEHNR, CDR2 FQNEAQ, per germline (reference sequence). Indicated treatment: approximately 9-day PBMC culture with coronavirus spike peptide pools or control peptides (ViraFEST assay). TCR sequencing followed the expansion of antigen-specific T cells with peptide pools in ViraFEST. Sequencing of cultured CD4+ T cell DNA used the Oncomine TCR Beta short-read assay. TCRdb processed the PCR reads anew with MiXCR; each CDR3 protein has one entry. The table includes more than 15,000 distinct CDR3 sequences, roughly 55% detected once.

Material: CD4+ T cells from blood, cultured in vitro. This chain connects TRBV7-9 to TRBJ1-1; D ambiguous. The sequence came from a human donor who had recovered from COVID-19. The CDR3 is CASSPRRQAEAFF. The DNA of the CDR3 is TGTGCCAGCAGCCCTAGACGACAAGCTGAAGCTTTCTTT.